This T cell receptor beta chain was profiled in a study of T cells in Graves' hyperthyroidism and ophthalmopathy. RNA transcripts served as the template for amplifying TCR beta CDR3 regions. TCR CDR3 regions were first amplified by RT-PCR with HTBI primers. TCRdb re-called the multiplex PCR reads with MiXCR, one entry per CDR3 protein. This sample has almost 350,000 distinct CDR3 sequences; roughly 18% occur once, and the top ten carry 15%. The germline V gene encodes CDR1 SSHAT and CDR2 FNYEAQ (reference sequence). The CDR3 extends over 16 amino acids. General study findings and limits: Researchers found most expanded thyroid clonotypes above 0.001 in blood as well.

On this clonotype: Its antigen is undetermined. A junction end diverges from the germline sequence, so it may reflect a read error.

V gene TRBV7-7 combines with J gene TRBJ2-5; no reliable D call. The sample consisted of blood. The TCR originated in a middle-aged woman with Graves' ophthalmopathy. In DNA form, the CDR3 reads TGTGCTAGCAGCCAAGACCCCAAGACTCGGCAAGAGACCCAGTACTTC. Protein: CASSQDPKTRQETQYF.